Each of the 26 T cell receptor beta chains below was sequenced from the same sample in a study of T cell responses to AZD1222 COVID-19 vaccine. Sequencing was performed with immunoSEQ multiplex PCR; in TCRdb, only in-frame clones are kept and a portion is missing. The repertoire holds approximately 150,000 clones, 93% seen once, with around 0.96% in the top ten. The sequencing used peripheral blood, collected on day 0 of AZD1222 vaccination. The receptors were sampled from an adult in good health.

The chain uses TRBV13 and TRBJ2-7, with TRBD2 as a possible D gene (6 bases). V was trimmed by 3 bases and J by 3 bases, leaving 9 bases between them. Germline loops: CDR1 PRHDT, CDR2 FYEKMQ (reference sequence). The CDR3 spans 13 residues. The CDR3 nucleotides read TGTGCCAGCAGCTTGACGGGGGACTACGAGCAGTACTTC. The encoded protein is CASSLTGDYEQYF.

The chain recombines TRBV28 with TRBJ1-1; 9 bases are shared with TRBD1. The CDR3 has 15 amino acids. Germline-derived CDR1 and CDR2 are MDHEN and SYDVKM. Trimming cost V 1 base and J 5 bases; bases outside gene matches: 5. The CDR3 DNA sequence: TGTGCCAGCAGTTTATCGACAGGGGGTTGGACTGAAGCTTTCTTT. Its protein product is CASSLSTGGWTEAFF.

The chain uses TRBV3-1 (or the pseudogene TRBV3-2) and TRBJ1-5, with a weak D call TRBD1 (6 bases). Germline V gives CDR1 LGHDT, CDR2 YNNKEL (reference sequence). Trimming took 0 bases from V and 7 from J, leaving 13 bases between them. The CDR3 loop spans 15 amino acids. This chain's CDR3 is CASSQDTRGRQPQHF. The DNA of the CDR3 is TGTGCCAGCAGCCAAGACACGAGGGGGAGGCAGCCCCAGCATTTT.

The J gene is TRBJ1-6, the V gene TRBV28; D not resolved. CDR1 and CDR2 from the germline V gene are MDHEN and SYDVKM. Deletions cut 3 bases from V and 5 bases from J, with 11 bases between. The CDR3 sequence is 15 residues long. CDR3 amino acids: CASSFLGRDNSPLHF. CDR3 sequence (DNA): TGTGCCAGCAGTTTCCTAGGACGGGATAATTCACCCCTCCACTTT.

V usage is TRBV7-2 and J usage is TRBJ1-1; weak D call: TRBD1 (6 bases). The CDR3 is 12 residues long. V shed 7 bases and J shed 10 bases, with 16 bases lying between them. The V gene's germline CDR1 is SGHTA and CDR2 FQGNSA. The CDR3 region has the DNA TGTGCCAGCACCGACACCCCCAGGGGAGCTTTCTTT. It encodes CASTDTPRGAFF.

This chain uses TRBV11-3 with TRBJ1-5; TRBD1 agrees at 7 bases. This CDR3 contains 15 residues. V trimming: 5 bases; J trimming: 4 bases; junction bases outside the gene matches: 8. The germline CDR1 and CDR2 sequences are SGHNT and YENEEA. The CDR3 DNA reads TGTGCCAGCAGCCTAACGGGACAGAATAATCAGCCCCAGCATTTT. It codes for CASSLTGQNNQPQHF.

The CDR3 here is CASSENKPISGNTIYF. CDR3 bases: TGTGCCAGCAGTGAAAACAAACCGATCTCTGGAAACACCATATATTTT. The genes are TRBV6-1 and TRBJ1-3; D uncertain. Germline-derived CDR1 and CDR2 are MNHNS and SASEGT. The CDR3 totals 16 residues. The V gene lost 2 bases and the J gene lost 0 bases, with 11 bases spanning the gap.

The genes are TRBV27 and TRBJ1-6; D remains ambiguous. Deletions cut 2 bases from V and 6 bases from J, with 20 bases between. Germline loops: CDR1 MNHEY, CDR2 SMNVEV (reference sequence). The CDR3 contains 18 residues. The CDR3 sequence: CASSLTLPAGLSNSPLHF. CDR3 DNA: TGTGCCAGCAGTTTAACCTTGCCCGCCGGACTGAGTAATTCACCCCTCCACTTT.

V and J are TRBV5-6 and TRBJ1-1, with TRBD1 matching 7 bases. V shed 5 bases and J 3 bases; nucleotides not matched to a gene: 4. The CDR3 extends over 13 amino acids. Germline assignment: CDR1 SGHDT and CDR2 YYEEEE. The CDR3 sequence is CASRRDRYTEAFF. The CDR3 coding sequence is TGTGCCAGCAGAAGGGACAGATACACTGAAGCTTTCTTT. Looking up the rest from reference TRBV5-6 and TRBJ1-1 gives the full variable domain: DAGVTQSPTHLIKTRGQQVTLRCSPKSGHDTVSWYQQALGQGPQFIFQYYEEEERQRGNFPDRFSGHQFPNYSSELNVNALLLGDSALYLCASRRDRYTEAFFGQGTRLTVV.

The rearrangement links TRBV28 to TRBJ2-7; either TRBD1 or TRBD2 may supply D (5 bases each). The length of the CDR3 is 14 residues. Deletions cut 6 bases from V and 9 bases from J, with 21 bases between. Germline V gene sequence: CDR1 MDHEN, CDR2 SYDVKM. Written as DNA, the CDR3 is TGTGCCAGCAGGGTATCCGGGACGGACCATCGGCAGTACTTC. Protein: CASRVSGTDHRQYF.

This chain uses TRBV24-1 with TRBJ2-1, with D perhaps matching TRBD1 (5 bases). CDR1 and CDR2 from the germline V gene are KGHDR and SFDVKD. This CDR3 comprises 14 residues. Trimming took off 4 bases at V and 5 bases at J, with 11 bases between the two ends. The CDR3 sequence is CATSDYQGNNEQFF. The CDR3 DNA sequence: TGTGCCACCAGTGACTATCAGGGAAACAATGAGCAGTTCTTC.

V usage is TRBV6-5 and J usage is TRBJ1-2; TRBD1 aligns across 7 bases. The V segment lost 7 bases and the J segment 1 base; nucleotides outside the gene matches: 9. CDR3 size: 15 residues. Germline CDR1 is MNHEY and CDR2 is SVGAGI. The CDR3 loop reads CASKETGILNYGYTF. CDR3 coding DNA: TGTGCCAGCAAAGAGACAGGGATTCTTAACTATGGCTACACCTTC.

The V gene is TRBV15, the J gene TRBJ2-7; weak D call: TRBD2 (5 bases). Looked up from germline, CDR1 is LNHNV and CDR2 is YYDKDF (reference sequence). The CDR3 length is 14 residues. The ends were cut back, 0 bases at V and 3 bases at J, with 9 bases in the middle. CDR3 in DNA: TGTGCCACCAGCAGAGATCTAGCCAACTACGAGCAGTACTTC. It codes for CATSRDLANYEQYF.

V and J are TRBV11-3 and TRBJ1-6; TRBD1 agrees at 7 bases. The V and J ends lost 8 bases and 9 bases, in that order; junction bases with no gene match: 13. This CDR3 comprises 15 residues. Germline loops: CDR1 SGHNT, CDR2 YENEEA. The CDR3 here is CASSPTGTEVSPLHF. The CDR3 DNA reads TGTGCCAGCTCACCGACAGGGACAGAAGTTTCACCCCTCCACTTT.

This CDR3 reads CASSQDWSGQPQHF. Written as DNA, the CDR3 is TGTGCCAGCAGCCAAGATTGGAGTGGCCAGCCCCAGCATTTT. This chain joins TRBV3-1 (or the pseudogene TRBV3-2) and TRBJ1-5, with D uncertain. The CDR3 is 14 residues long. Germline V gives CDR1 LGHDT, CDR2 YNNKEL (reference sequence). V lost 0 bases and J 7 bases, leaving 10 bases between the germline ends.

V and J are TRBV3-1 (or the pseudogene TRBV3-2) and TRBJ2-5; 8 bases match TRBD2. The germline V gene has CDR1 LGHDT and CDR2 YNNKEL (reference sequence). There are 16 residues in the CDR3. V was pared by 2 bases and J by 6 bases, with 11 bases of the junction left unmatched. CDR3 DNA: TGTGCCAGCAGCCAATGGATTAGCGGGGACGGAAAGACCCAGTACTTC. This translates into CASSQWISGDGKTQYF.

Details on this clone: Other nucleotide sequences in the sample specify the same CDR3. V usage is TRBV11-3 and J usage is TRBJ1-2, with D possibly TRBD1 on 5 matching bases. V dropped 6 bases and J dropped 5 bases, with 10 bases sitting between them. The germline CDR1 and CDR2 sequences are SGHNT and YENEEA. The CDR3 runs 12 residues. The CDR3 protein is CASSFQGYGYTF. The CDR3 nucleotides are TGTGCCAGCAGTTTCCAGGGATATGGCTACACCTTC.

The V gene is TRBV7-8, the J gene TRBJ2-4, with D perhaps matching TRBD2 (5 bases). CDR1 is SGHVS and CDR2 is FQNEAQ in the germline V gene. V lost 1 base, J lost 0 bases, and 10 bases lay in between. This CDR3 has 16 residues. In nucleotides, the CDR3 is TGTGCCAGCAGCTTAGTTCGGGGTCTAGCCAAAAACATTCAGTACTTC. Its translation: CASSLVRGLAKNIQYF.

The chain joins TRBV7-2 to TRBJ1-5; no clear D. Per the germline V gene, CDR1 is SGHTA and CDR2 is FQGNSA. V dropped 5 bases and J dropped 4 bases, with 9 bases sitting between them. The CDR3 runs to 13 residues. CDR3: CASSPAGNQPQHF. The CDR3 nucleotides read TGTGCCAGCAGCCCTGCGGGGAATCAGCCCCAGCATTTT. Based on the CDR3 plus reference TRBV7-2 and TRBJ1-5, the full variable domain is GAGVSQSPSNKVTEKGKDVELRCDPISGHTALYWYRQSLGQGLEFLIYFQGNSAPDKSGLPSDRFSAERTGGSVSTLTIQRTQQEDSAVYLCASSPAGNQPQHFGDGTRLSIL.

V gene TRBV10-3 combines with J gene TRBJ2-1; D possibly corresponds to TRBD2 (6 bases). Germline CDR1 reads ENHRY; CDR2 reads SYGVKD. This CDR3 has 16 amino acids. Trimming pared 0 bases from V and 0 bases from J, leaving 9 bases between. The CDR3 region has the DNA TGTGCCATCAGTGAGTCGGTGGGGGGCTCCTACAATGAGCAGTTCTTC. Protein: CAISESVGGSYNEQFF.

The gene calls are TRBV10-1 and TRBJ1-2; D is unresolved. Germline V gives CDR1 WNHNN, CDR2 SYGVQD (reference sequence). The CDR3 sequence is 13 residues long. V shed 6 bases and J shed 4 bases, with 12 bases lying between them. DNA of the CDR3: TGCGCCAGCAGCCTTGGACGCTCCTATGGCTACACCTTC. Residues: CASSLGRSYGYTF.

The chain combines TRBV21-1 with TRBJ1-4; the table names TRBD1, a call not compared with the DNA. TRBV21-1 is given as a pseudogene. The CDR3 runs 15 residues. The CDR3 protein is CASSKSQWPNEKLFF. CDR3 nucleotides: TGTGCCAGCAGCAAGTCCCAGTGGCCTAATGAAAAACTGTTTTTT.

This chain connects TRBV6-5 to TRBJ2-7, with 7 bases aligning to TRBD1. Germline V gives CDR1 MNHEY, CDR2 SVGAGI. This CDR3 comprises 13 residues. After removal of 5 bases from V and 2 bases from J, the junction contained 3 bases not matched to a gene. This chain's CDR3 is CASSRGQTYEQYF. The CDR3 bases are TGTGCCAGCAGTAGGGGACAGACCTACGAGCAGTACTTC.

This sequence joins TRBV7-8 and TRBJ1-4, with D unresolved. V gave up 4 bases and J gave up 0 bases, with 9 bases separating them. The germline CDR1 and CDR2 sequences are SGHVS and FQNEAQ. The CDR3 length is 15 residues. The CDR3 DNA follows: TGTGCCAGCAGCTCCTTCCAGTCAACTAATGAAAAACTGTTTTTT. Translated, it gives CASSSFQSTNEKLFF.

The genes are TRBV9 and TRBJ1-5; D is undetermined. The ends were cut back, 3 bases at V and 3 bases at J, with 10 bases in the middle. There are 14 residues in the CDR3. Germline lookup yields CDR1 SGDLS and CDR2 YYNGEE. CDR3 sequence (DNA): TGTGCCAGCAGCGCAGGATTCACCAATCAGCCCCAGCATTTT. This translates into CASSAGFTNQPQHF.

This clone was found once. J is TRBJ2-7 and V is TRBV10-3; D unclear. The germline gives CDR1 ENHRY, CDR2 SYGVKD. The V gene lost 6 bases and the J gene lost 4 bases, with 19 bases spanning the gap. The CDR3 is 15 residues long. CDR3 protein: CAISKIQVITYEQYF. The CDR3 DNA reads TGTGCCATCAGCAAAATCCAGGTTATTACTTACGAGCAGTACTTC.